The T cell receptor (beta chain) described here comes from a study of blood T cell repertoires in COVID-19. At the level of the study: Collection of acute and convalescent COVID-19 samples took place in the United States, Italy and Spain. Nucleic acid was either cDNA or gDNA, and it came from T cells, B-cell-depleted T cells, or PBMCs.

Original processing methods: The assay estimated nucleated cells by amplifying reference gene primers. Assay: immunoSEQ multiplex PCR; the TCRdb copy retains only in-frame clones and omits some. That table supplies the V and J calls and clone size; D and trimming were determined from the DNA. The sample has 250,000 to 300,000 clones, about four fifths seen once. V was pared by 5 bases and J by 1 base, with 10 bases of the junction left unmatched. CDR3 size: 17 residues. Per germline, CDR1 LNHDA and CDR2 SQIVND (reference sequence). The TCR sequence derives from a woman aged 55 to 70 with active or convalescent COVID-19. The sample consisted of peripheral blood. V gene TRBV19 combines with J gene TRBJ1-1, with TRBD1 identical over 10 bases. The CDR3 DNA follows: TGTGCCAGTAGTCCCTACGCCGGGACAGGGGCGAACACTGAAGCTTTCTTT. It encodes CASSPYAGTGANTEAFF. The full variable domain, in which reference TRBV19 and TRBJ1-1 provide the parts outside the CDR3, is DGGITQSPKYLFRKEGQNVTLSCEQNLNHDAMYWYRQDPGQGLRLIYYSQIVNDFQKGDIAEGYSVSREKKESFPLTVTSAQKNPTAFYLCASSPYAGTGANTEAFFGQGTRLTVV.